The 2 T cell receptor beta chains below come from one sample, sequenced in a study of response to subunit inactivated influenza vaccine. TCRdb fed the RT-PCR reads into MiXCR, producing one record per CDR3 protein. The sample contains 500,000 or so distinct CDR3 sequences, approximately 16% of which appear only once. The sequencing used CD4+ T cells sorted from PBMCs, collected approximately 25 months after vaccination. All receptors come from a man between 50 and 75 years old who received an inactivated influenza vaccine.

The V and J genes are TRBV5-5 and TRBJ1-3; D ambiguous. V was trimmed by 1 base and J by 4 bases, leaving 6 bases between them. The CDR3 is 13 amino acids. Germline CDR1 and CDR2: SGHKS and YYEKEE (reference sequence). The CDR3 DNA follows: TGTGCCAGCAGCTTGAGAAGAGGAAACACCATATATTTT. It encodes CASSLRRGNTIYF.

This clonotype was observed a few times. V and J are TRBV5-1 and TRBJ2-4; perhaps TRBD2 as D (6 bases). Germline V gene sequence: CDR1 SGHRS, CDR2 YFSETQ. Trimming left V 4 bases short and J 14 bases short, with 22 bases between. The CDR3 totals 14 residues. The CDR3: CASSPAGTPTAKYF. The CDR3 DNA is TGCGCCAGCAGCCCGGCTGGGACTCCGACAGCGAAGTACTTC. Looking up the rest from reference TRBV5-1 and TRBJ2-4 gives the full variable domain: KAGVTQTPRYLIKTRGQQVTLSCSPISGHRSVSWYQQTPGQGLQFLFEYFSETQRNKGNFPGRFSGRQFSNSRSEMNVSTLELGDSALYLCASSPAGTPTAKYFGAGTRLSVL.